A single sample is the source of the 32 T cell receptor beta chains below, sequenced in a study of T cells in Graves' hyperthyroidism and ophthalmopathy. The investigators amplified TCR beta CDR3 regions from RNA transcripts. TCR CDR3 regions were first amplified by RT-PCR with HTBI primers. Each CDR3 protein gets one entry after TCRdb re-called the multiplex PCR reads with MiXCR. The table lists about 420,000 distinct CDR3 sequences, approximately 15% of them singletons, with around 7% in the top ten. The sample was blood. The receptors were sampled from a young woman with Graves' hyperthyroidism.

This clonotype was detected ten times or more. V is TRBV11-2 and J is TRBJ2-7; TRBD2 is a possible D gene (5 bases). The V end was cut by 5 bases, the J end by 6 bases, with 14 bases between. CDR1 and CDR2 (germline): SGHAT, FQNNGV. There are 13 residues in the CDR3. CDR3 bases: TGTGCCAGCAGCCCGCCCGGGGTAACCGAGCAGTACTTC. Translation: CASSPPGVTEQYF.

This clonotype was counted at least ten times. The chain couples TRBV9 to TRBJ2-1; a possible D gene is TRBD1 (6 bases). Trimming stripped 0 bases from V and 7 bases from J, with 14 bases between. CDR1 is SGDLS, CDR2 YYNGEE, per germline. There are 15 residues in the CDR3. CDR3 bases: TGTGCCAGCAGCGTAGGCGGCAGGGGCTTGAATGAGCAGTTCTTC. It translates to CASSVGGRGLNEQFF.

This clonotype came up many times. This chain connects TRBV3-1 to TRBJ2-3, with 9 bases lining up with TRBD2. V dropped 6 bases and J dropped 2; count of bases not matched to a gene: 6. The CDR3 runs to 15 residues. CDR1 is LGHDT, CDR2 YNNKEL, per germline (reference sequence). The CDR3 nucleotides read TGTGCCAGCAGTCTCAGCGGGGGGATCACAGATACGCAGTATTTT. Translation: CASSLSGGITDTQYF.

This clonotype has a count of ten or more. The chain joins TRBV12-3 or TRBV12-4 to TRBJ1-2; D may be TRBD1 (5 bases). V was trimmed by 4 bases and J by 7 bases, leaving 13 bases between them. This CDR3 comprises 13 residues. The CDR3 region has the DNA TGTGCCAGCAGTTCCAGGGTATCAGGTGGCTACACCTTC. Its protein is CASSSRVSGGYTF.

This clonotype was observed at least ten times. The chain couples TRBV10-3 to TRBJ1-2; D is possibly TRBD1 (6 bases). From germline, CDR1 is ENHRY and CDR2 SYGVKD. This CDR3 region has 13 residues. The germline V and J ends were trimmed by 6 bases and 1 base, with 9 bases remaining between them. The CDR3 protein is CAISQGYNYGYTF. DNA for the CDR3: TGTGCCATCAGCCAGGGGTATAACTATGGCTACACCTTC.

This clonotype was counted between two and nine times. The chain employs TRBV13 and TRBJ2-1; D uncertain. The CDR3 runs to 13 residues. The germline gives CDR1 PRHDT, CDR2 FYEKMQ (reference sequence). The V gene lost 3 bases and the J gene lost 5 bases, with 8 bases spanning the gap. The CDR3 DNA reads TGTGCCAGCAGCTTTGGGATGGACAATGAGCAGTTCTTC. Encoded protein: CASSFGMDNEQFF.

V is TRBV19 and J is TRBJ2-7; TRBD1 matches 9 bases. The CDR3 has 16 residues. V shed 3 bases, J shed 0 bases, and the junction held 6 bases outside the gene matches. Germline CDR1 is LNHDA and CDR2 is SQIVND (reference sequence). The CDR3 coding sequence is TGTGCCAGTAGTATGACCCCGGGACAGGGCTCCTACGAGCAGTACTTC. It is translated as CASSMTPGQGSYEQYF.

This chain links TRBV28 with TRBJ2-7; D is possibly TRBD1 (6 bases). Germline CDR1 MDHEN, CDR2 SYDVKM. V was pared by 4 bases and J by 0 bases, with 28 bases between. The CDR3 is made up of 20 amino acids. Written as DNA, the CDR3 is TGTGCCAGCAGTTCTCCCCGCCCGGGTTTACAGGGAACCCCCTCCTACGAGCAGTACTTC. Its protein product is CASSSPRPGLQGTPSYEQYF.

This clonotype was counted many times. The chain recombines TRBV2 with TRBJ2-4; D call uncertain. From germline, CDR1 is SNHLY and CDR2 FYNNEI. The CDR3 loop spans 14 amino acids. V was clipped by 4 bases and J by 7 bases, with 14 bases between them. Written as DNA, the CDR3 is TGTGCCAGCAGTGTATCTAGATTCAGGAACATTCAGTACTTC. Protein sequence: CASSVSRFRNIQYF.

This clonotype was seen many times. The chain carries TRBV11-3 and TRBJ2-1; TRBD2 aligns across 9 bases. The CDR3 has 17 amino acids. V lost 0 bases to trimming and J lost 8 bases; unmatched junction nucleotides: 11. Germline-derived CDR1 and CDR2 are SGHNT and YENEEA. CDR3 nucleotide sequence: TGTGCCAGCAGCTTAGATCGAGCGGGAGGCATAAGCTATGAGCAGTTCTTC. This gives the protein CASSLDRAGGISYEQFF.

CDR3 sequence reads: CSVVGSWGYTF. The CDR3 DNA reads as TGCAGCGTTGTAGGGAGTTGGGGCTACACCTTC. The rearrangement joins TRBV29-1 to TRBJ1-2; D is unresolved. Trimming stripped 4 bases from V and 8 bases from J, with 11 bases between. CDR3 length equals 11 residues. Germline CDR1 SQVTM, CDR2 ANQGSEA.

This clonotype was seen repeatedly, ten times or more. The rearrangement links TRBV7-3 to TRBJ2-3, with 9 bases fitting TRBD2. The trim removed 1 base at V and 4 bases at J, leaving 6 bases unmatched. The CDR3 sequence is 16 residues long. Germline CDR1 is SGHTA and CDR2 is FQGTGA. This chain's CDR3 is CASSLRGSGSADTQYF. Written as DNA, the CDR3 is TGTGCCAGCAGCTTAAGGGGTAGCGGGAGCGCAGATACGCAGTATTTT. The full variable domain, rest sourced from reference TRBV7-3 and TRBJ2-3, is GAGVSQTPSNKVTEKGKYVELRCDPISGHTALYWYRQSLGQGPEFLIYFQGTGAADDSGLPNDRFFAVRPEGSVSTLKIQRTERGDSAVYLCASSLRGSGSADTQYFGPGTRLTVL.

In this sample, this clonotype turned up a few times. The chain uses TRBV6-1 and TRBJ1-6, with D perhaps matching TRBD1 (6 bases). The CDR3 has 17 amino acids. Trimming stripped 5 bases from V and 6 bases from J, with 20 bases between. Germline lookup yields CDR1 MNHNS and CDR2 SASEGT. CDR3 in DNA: TGTGCCAGCAGTCCTAATTCATTGGGGGGGCCTAATTCACCCCTCCACTTT. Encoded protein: CASSPNSLGGPNSPLHF.

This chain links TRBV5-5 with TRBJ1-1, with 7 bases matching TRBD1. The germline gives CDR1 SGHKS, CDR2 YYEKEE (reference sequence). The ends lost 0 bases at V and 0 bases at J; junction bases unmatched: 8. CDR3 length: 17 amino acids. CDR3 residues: CASSLGFAGGMNTEAFF. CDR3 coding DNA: TGTGCCAGCAGCTTGGGGTTTGCAGGGGGTATGAACACTGAAGCTTTCTTT.

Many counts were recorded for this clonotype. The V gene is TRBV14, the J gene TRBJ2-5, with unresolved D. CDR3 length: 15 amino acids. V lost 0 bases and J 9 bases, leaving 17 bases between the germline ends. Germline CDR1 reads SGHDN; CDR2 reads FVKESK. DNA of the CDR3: TGTGCCAGCAGCCAAGATCGAGGCGGTATAAGGGCCCAGTACTTC. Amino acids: CASSQDRGGIRAQYF.

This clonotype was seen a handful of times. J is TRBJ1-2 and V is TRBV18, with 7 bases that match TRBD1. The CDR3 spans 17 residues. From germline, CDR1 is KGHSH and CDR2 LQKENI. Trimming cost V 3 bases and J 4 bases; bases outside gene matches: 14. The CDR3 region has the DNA TGTGCCAGCTCACCCACGGATAACAGGGGCCTCGGCTATGGCTACACCTTC. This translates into CASSPTDNRGLGYGYTF.

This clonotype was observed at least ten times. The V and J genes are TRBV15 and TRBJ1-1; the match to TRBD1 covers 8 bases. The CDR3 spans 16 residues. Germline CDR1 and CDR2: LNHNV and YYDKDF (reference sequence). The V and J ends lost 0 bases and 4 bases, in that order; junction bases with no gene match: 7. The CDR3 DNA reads TGTGCCACCAGCAGAGAGCAGGGGGCGGGGGGCACTGAAGCTTTCTTT. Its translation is CATSREQGAGGTEAFF.

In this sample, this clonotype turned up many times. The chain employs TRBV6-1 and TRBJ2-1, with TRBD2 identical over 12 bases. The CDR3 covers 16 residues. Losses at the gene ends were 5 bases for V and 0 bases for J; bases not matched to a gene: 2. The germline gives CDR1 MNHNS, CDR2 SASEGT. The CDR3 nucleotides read TGTGCCAGCAGTATGACTAGCGGGAGCTCCTACAATGAGCAGTTCTTC. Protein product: CASSMTSGSSYNEQFF.

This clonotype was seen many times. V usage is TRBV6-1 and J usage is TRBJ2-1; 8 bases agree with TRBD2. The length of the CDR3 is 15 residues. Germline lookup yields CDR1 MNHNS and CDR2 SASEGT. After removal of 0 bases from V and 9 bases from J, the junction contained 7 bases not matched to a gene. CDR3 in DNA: TGTGCCAGCAGTGAAGCAGGCGGGAGGAGGGGTGAGCAGTTCTTC. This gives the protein CASSEAGGRRGEQFF.

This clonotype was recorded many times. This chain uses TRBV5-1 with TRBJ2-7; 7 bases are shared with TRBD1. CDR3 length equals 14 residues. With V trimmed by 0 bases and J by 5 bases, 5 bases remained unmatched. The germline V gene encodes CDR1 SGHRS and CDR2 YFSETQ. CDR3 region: CASSLETGTDEQYF. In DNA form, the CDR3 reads TGCGCCAGCAGCTTGGAGACAGGGACGGACGAGCAGTACTTC. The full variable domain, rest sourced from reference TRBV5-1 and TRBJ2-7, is KAGVTQTPRYLIKTRGQQVTLSCSPISGHRSVSWYQQTPGQGLQFLFEYFSETQRNKGNFPGRFSGRQFSNSRSEMNVSTLELGDSALYLCASSLETGTDEQYFGPGTRLTVT.

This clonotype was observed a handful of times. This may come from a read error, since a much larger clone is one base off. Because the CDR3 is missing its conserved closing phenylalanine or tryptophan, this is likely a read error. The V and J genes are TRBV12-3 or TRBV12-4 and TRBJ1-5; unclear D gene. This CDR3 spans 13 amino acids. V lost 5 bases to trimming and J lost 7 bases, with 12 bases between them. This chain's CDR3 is CASSPAGRQPQHL. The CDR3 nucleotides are TGTGCCAGCAGTCCTGCTGGCCGGCAGCCCCAGCATCTT.

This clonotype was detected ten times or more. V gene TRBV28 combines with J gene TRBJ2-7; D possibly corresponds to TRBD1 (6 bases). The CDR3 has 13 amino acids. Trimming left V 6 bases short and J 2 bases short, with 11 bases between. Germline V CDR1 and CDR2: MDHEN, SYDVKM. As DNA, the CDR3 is TGTGCCAGCAGGGCGGACAGTACCTACGAGCAGTACTTC. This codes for CASRADSTYEQYF.

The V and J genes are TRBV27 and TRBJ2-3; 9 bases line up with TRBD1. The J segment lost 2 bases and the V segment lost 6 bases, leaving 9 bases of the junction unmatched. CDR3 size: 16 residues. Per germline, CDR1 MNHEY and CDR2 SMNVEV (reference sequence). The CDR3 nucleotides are TGTGCCAGCAGCACCAGGACAGGGGCTTCCACAGATACGCAGTATTTT. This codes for CASSTRTGASTDTQYF.

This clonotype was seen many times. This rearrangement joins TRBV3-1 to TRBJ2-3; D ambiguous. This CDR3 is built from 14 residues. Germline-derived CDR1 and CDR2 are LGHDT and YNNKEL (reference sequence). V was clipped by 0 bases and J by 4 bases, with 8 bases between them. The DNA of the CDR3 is TGTGCCAGCAGCCAAGATTTGAGGTCAGATACGCAGTATTTT. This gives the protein CASSQDLRSDTQYF.

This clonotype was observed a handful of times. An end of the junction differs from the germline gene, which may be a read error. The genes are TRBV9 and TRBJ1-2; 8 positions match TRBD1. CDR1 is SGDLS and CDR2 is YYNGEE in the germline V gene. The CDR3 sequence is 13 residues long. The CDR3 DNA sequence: TGTGCCAGCTCGGACAGGGTTAACTATGACTACACCTTC. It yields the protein CASSDRVNYDYTF.

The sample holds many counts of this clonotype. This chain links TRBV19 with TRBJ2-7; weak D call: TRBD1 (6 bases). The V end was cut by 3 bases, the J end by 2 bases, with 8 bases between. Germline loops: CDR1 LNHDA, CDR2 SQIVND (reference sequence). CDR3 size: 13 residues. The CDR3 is CASSIRGTYEQYF. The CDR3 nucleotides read TGTGCCAGTAGTATCAGGGGCACCTACGAGCAGTACTTC.

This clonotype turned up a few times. CDR3 DNA: TGTGCCAGCAGCTTAGTCTACGGGGGGGCTTCTAGCGATGAGCAGTTCTTC. Encoded protein: CASSLVYGGASSDEQFF. The rearrangement uses TRBV7-9 and TRBJ2-1; TRBD2 aligns across 8 bases. Germline CDR1 and CDR2: SEHNR and FQNEAQ (reference sequence). The CDR3 runs to 17 residues. The ends lost 1 base at V and 8 bases at J; junction bases unmatched: 13.

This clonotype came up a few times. The CDR3 DNA reads as TGCAGCGTTCATGGCTACACCTTC. This gives the protein CSVHGYTF. The genes are TRBV29-1 and TRBJ1-2; D uncertain. CDR1 is SQVTM, CDR2 ANQGSEA, per germline. This CDR3 is built from 8 residues. V lost 5 bases to trimming and J lost 6 bases, with 1 base between them. Using reference TRBV29-1 and TRBJ1-2 for the parts outside the CDR3, the full variable domain is SAVISQKPSRDICQRGTSLTIQCQVDSQVTMMFWYRQQPGQSLTLIATANQGSEATYESGFVIDKFPISRPNLTFSTLTVSNMSPEDSSIYLCSVHGYTFGSGTRLTVV.

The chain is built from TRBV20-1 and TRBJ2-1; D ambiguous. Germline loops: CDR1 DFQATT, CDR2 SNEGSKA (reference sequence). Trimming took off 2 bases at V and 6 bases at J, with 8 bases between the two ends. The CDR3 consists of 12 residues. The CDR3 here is CSARSQPNEQFF. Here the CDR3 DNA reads TGCAGTGCTAGAAGTCAGCCCAATGAGCAGTTCTTC.

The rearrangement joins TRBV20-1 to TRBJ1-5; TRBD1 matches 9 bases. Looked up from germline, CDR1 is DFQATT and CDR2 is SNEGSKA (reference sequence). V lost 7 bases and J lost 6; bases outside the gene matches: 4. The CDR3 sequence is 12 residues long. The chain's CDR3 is CSGGTGSQPQHF. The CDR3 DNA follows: TGCAGTGGAGGGACAGGGAGTCAGCCCCAGCATTTT.

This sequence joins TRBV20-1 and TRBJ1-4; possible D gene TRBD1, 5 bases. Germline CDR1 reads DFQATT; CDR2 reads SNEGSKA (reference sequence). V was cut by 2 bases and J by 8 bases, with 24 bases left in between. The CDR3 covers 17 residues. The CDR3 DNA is TGCAGTGCTAGACGGGCCAGGGAAAGCCCCTTGCCCGAAAAACTGTTTTTT. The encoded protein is CSARRARESPLPEKLFF.

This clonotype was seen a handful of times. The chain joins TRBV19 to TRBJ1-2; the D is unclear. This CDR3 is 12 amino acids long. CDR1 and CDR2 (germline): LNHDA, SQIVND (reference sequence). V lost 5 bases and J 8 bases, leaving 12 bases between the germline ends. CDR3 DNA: TGTGCCAGTAGTCTGTTTCCGGGGGGCTACACCTTC. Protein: CASSLFPGGYTF.